A selection of T cell receptor beta chains follows, all from one sample in a study of OX40 agonist ivuxolimab in advanced cancers. TCRdb's table, derived via immunoSEQ multiplex PCR, lists solely in-frame clones and lacks some. The top ten hold 50% of the sample, which has 20,000 to 25,000 clones, almost 85% seen once. Sequencing was performed on CD4+ or CD8+ T cells sorted from blood, taken in a trial of the OX40 agonist ivuxolimab. These TCRs come from an adult with an advanced solid tumor such as melanoma, head and neck, liver or kidney cancer. Both conserved end residues are part of each CDR3. Fields, in order: J gene, V gene, clone size, CDR3 protein. The listing skips clone size in some rows; elsewhere it reads once, few, many or a size class.

J: TRBJ1-6
V: TRBV19
size: medium-sized
CDR3: CASSMSGQGGSPLHF

J: TRBJ1-2
V: TRBV6-6
size: .
CDR3: CASSYSIVVGYTF

J: TRBJ2-2
V: TRBV6-4
size: .
CDR3: CASSDDRLGEAGELFF

J: TRBJ2-7
V: TRBV5-5
size: .
CDR3: CASSVGQASYEQYF

J: TRBJ1-5
V: TRBV27
size: .
CDR3: CASSPLNQPQHF

J: TRBJ2-3
V: TRBV7-2
size: .
CDR3: CASSLVPSGGLSSTDTQYF

J: TRBJ2-7
V: TRBV27
size: .
CDR3: CASSSRVKNEQYF

J: TRBJ2-7
V: TRBV6-5
size: .
CDR3: CASSPRPGWEQYF

J: TRBJ1-1
V: TRBV5-1
size: .
CDR3: CASSLAGGESEAFF

J: TRBJ2-6
V: TRBV4-1
size: .
CDR3: CASSLAGAGDFSGANVLTF

J: TRBJ1-1
V: TRBV7-9
size: .
CDR3: CASSVRVAEAFF

J: TRBJ2-7
V: TRBV10-1
size: once
CDR3: CASSDRVSDYEQYF

J: TRBJ2-5
V: TRBV30
size: .
CDR3: CAWSAGAGTGLYQETQYF

J: TRBJ2-7
V: TRBV11-2
size: .
CDR3: CASSSRGRNYEQYF